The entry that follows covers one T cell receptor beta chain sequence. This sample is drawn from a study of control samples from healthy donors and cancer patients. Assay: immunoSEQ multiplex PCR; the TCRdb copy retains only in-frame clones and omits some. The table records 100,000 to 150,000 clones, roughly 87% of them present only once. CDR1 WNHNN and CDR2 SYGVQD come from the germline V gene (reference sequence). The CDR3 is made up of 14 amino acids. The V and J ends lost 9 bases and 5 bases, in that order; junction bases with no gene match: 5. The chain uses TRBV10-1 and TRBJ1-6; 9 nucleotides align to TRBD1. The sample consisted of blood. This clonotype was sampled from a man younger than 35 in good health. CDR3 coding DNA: TGCGCCAGTAGCCGGGACAGGGATAATTCACCCCTCCACTTT. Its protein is CASSRDRDNSPLHF.